This T cell receptor beta chain was observed in a study of T and B cells in COVID-19 patients. This clonotype is categorized as medium-sized. Blood genomic DNA input for TRB amplification was about 240-550 ng. Multiplex PCR with BIOMED2 TRB-A/B primer pools amplified TRB rearrangements. TCRdb reprocessed the multiplex PCR reads via MiXCR and lists one record per CDR3 protein. The sample lists around 12,000 distinct CDR3 sequences; 30% to 35% were seen once. V trimming: 4 bases; J trimming: 0 bases; junction bases outside the gene matches: 5. Germline V gives CDR1 SQVTM, CDR2 ANQGSEA. The CDR3 runs 16 residues.

Sequences were obtained from blood. The chain carries TRBV29-1 and TRBJ2-3; 12 bases align to TRBD2. The TCR was taken from a human donor with active COVID-19. This CDR3 reads CSVARTSGDSTDTQYF. CDR3 DNA sequence: TGCAGCGTTGCCCGGACTAGCGGGGATAGCACAGATACGCAGTATTTT.